Each of the 10 T cell receptor beta chains below was sequenced from the same sample in a study of cytomegalovirus exposure and HLA in healthy donors. The PCR ran on 60 Vbeta and 13 Jbeta primers. TCRdb's table, derived via immunoSEQ multiplex PCR, lists solely in-frame clones and lacks some. The table has about 160,000 clones, around 80% seen once. Sample: PBMCs. The receptors originated from a woman aged 40-49 years in good health and CMV-seropositive.

This clone was counted between two and nine times. V and J are TRBV7-2 and TRBJ2-1; 11 bases agree with TRBD2. Germline-derived CDR1 and CDR2 are SGHTA and FQGNSA. V lost 2 bases, J lost 8 bases, and 5 bases stayed unmatched. CDR3 size: 15 residues. CDR3 DNA sequence: TGTGCCAGCAGCTTATCGGGGACTAGCGGCTATGAGCAGTTCTTC. Translating it yields CASSLSGTSGYEQFF.

The chain couples TRBV7-2 to TRBJ2-5, with 9 bases that match TRBD1. CDR3 length equals 16 residues. Per the germline V gene, CDR1 is SGHTA and CDR2 is FQGNSA. V was clipped by 6 bases and J by 4 bases; unmatched bases: 12. CDR3 DNA sequence: TGTGCCAGCAGTCTCAGGGACAGGGATTTTGGAGAGACCCAGTACTTC. It is translated as CASSLRDRDFGETQYF. Together with reference TRBV7-2 and TRBJ2-5, the CDR3 gives the full variable domain: GAGVSQSPSNKVTEKGKDVELRCDPISGHTALYWYRQSLGQGLEFLIYFQGNSAPDKSGLPSDRFSAERTGGSVSTLTIQRTQQEDSAVYLCASSLRDRDFGETQYFGPGTRLLVL.

This clone has more than one count but fewer than ten. The genes are TRBV5-4 and TRBJ2-5; perhaps TRBD1 as D (6 bases). Germline V CDR1 and CDR2: SGHNT, YYREEE (reference sequence). V was trimmed by 4 bases and J by 5 bases, leaving 12 bases between them. CDR3 size: 13 residues. CDR3 in amino acids: CASSEQGRETQYF. The CDR3 DNA reads TGTGCCAGCAGCGAACAGGGTAGGGAGACCCAGTACTTC.

This chain connects TRBV7-8 to TRBJ2-3, with D tentatively TRBD2 (6 bases). CDR3 length: 15 amino acids. Looked up from germline, CDR1 is SGHVS and CDR2 is FQNEAQ. The ends were cut back, 0 bases at V and 3 bases at J, with 10 bases in the middle. CDR3 protein: CASSLAGGFTDTQYF. CDR3 sequence (DNA): TGTGCCAGCAGCTTAGCGGGGGGATTTACAGATACGCAGTATTTT. The full variable domain, rest sourced from reference TRBV7-8 and TRBJ2-3, is GAGVSQSPRYKVAKRGQDVALRCDPISGHVSLFWYQQALGQGPEFLTYFQNEAQLDKSGLPSDRFFAERPEGSVSTLKIQRTQQEDSAVYLCASSLAGGFTDTQYFGPGTRLTVL.

The rearrangement links TRBV10-3 to TRBJ1-4; TRBD1 might be the D (5 bases). Germline V lookup: CDR1 ENHRY, CDR2 SYGVKD. This CDR3 contains 13 residues. Trimming took 4 bases from V and 13 from J, leaving 16 bases between them. CDR3 nucleotide sequence: TGTGCCATCAGTGGGGACTTTCTAAGGGGACTGTTTTTT. Its translation: CAISGDFLRGLFF.

The V call is TRBV30, the J call TRBJ2-7; tentative D call: TRBD1 (5 bases). V gave up 4 bases and J gave up 2 bases, with 9 bases separating them. This CDR3 is 12 amino acids long. Germline V gene lookup returns CDR1 GTSNPN and CDR2 SVGIG (reference sequence). CDR3 sequence reads: CAWNRQTYEQYF. The CDR3 DNA follows: TGTGCCTGGAACCGACAGACCTACGAGCAGTACTTC.

V gene TRBV6-5 combines with J gene TRBJ1-1; no firm D call. The germline V gene has CDR1 MNHEY and CDR2 SVGAGI. Between the trimmed V and J ends, which lost 2 bases and 2 bases, there was a span of 9 bases. CDR3 length: 14 residues. CDR3 bases: TGTGCCAGCAGTTACGGGCAGATAAACACTGAAGCTTTCTTT. It specifies CASSYGQINTEAFF.

The V and J genes are TRBV9 and TRBJ1-2; TRBD1 might be the D (6 bases). From germline, CDR1 is SGDLS and CDR2 YYNGEE. There are 17 residues in the CDR3. Trimming removed 0 bases from V and 4 bases from J, with 19 bases in between. For the CDR3, the DNA is TGTGCCAGCAGCGTAGGACCTCGACAGGACGGGATCTATGGCTACACCTTC. This translates into CASSVGPRQDGIYGYTF.

The chain employs TRBV7-8 and TRBJ1-1, with D unresolved. V was trimmed by 2 bases and J by 5 bases, leaving 9 bases between them. The CDR3 runs to 13 residues. Germline V gene sequence: CDR1 SGHVS, CDR2 FQNEAQ. Written as DNA, the CDR3 is TGTGCCAGCAGCTTACAGGCGGGGACTGAAGCTTTCTTT. Translated, it gives CASSLQAGTEAFF.

The chain carries TRBV10-3 and TRBJ2-3; 8 bases map to TRBD1. The CDR3 contains 13 residues. The V segment lost 7 bases and the J segment 6 bases; nucleotides outside the gene matches: 6. Germline CDR1 reads ENHRY; CDR2 reads SYGVKD. In DNA, the CDR3 is TGTGCCATCAAGGAGGGACAGGCCGATACGCAGTATTTT. Translation: CAIKEGQADTQYF.